What follows are 27 T cell receptor beta chains derived from one specimen sequenced in a study of metastatic and nonmetastatic thyroid tumors. Every patient underwent thyroid surgery untreated. TCRdb re-called clones via MiXCR from the PCR reads. The table shows 30,000 to 45,000 clones, with roughly a quarter occurring only once. Sequencing was done on a sample of blood. Receptors were obtained from a female donor with papillary thyroid cancer or a benign thyroid nodule (not recorded which). Some clones in this sample may be carry-over from other donors' samples.

This clone turned up a few times. The V call is TRBV28, the J call TRBJ1-5; D remains ambiguous. CDR3 size: 10 residues. Germline CDR1 MDHEN, CDR2 SYDVKM. Trimming shortened V by 8 bases and J by 13 bases, and 12 bases separated the two germline ends. CDR3: CASVSGLQHF. CDR3 in DNA: TGTGCCAGCGTCAGTGGGCTTCAGCATTTT.

This clone came up a few times. This rearrangement joins TRBV15 to TRBJ1-2; D is unresolved. This CDR3 region has 15 residues. Germline V CDR1 and CDR2: LNHNV, YYDKDF (reference sequence). V lost 3 bases, J lost 0 bases, and 11 bases lay in between. Here the CDR3 DNA reads TGTGCCACCAGCAGTGGTTTGGAGGCTAACTATGGCTACACCTTC. Translating it yields CATSSGLEANYGYTF.

Many counts were recorded for this clone. The J gene is TRBJ2-5, the V gene TRBV29-1, with 9 bases that match TRBD2. The germline gives CDR1 SQVTM, CDR2 ANQGSEA. Germline trimming cut 6 bases from V and 4 bases from J; bases unmatched to any gene: 9. CDR3 size: 14 residues. CDR3 DNA: TGCAGCGTCGGCGGGCGGGGGGGTGCAGAGACCCAGTACTTC. Protein sequence: CSVGGRGGAETQYF.

This clone was seen a handful of times. The chain employs TRBV14 and TRBJ1-2; 8 nucleotides match TRBD1. The V segment lost 3 bases and the J segment 7 bases; nucleotides outside the gene matches: 1. Germline lookup yields CDR1 SGHDN and CDR2 FVKESK. The CDR3 runs to 12 residues. The CDR3 coding sequence is TGTGCCAGCAGCCAGGACAGGGTTGGCTACACCTTC. Amino acid sequence: CASSQDRVGYTF.

This clone was recorded many times. The rearrangement links TRBV12-3 or TRBV12-4 to TRBJ1-3; D is uncertain. The length of the CDR3 is 13 residues. V lost 2 bases and J lost 4, with 6 bases in between. This chain's CDR3 is CASSLNDGNTIYF. The CDR3 DNA is TGTGCCAGCAGTTTAAACGACGGAAACACCATATATTTT.

The gene calls are TRBV2 and TRBJ2-1; TRBD2 matches at 11 bases. The CDR3 consists of 14 residues. Germline V gene lookup returns CDR1 SNHLY and CDR2 FYNNEI. Germline trimming cut 4 bases from V and 9 bases from J; bases unmatched to any gene: 5. CDR3 nucleotides: TGTGCCAGCAGTGGACTAGCGGGGCCGGGTGAGCAGTTCTTC. It yields the protein CASSGLAGPGEQFF.

This clone was picked up many times. The chain employs TRBV7-8 and TRBJ2-5; no clear D. The CDR3 is made up of 17 amino acids. Per germline, CDR1 SGHVS and CDR2 FQNEAQ. The ends were cut back, 0 bases at V and 2 bases at J, with 16 bases in the middle. The CDR3, as DNA: TGTGCCAGCAGCTTAGCCAGACTTCCGGTGAGGCAAGAGACCCAGTACTTC. Amino acid sequence: CASSLARLPVRQETQYF.

The rearrangement uses TRBV4-1 and TRBJ2-2; TRBD1 might be the D (6 bases). The germline CDR1 and CDR2 sequences are MGHRA and YSYEKL. The CDR3 totals 18 residues. The V and J ends lost 1 base and 5 bases respectively, with 20 bases between them. In DNA, the CDR3 is TGCGCCAGCAGCCAAGCCTACGCAGGGGTCTCGGTTACCGGGGAGCTGTTTTTT. As protein: CASSQAYAGVSVTGELFF.

The chain employs TRBV11-2 and TRBJ2-3, with TRBD2 matching 7 bases. Germline CDR1 and CDR2: SGHAT and FQNNGV. This CDR3 has 17 residues. Trimming at V came to 4 bases and at J to 1 base, leaving 11 bases not matched to a gene. Here the CDR3 reads CASSSTALGGGTDTQYF. The CDR3 DNA reads TGTGCCAGCAGCTCGACGGCCCTTGGGGGGGGCACAGATACGCAGTATTTT.

This clone turned up a few times. The rearrangement links TRBV10-2 to TRBJ2-7, with D tentatively TRBD2 (6 bases). Germline V gene lookup returns CDR1 WSHSY and CDR2 SAAADI. Trimming stripped 6 bases from V and 2 bases from J, with 14 bases between. This CDR3 is 14 amino acids long. The DNA for the CDR3 is TGCGCCAGCAGAATTGAACTAGCCACCTACGAGCAGTACTTC. This sequence encodes CASRIELATYEQYF.

The table lists this clone with many counts. The CDR3 DNA reads TGTGCCAGCAGCTTGGACAGATTGAACACTGAAGCTTTCTTT. Translated, it gives CASSLDRLNTEAFF. V and J are TRBV7-9 and TRBJ1-1; TRBD1 is a possible D gene (6 bases). The germline V gene has CDR1 SEHNR and CDR2 FQNEAQ (reference sequence). This CDR3 is 14 amino acids long. The germline V and J ends were trimmed by 3 bases and 0 bases, with 8 bases remaining between them.

This clone was found many times. The gene calls are TRBV9 and TRBJ2-1; TRBD2 matches at 9 bases. Germline CDR1 and CDR2: SGDLS and YYNGEE. This CDR3 has 15 amino acids. The ends lost 0 bases at V and 7 bases at J; junction bases unmatched: 5. CDR3 DNA sequence: TGTGCCAGCAGCGTAGGAGATAGCGGGGGAAATGAGCAGTTCTTC. Translated: CASSVGDSGGNEQFF.

There are a few counts of this clone. J is TRBJ1-3 and V is TRBV9; TRBD1 is a possible D gene (6 bases). V was shortened by 6 bases and J by 4 bases, with 11 bases between the two germline ends. This CDR3 region has 13 residues. Germline CDR1 reads SGDLS; CDR2 reads YYNGEE. The CDR3 DNA reads TGTGCCAGCAACCCAGGGGCCGGAAACACCATATATTTT. Translating gives CASNPGAGNTIYF. The complete variable domain, with remaining parts taken from reference TRBV9 and TRBJ1-3, reads DSGVTQTPKHLITATGQRVTLRCSPRSGDLSVYWYQQSLDQGLQFLIQYYNGEERAKGNILERFSAQQFPDLHSELNLSSLELGDSALYFCASNPGAGNTIYFGEGSWLTVV.

The chain has TRBV5-1 and TRBJ2-5; TRBD1 aligns across 10 bases. The V gene end was trimmed by 0 bases and the J gene end by 5 bases; junction bases not matched to a gene: 4. The CDR3 is made up of 15 amino acids. The germline V gene has CDR1 SGHRS and CDR2 YFSETQ. In DNA, the CDR3 is TGCGCCAGCAGCTTGGGACAGGGGGCGTATGAGACCCAGTACTTC. It codes for CASSLGQGAYETQYF. Full variable domain (outside the CDR3, taken from reference TRBV5-1 and TRBJ2-5): KAGVTQTPRYLIKTRGQQVTLSCSPISGHRSVSWYQQTPGQGLQFLFEYFSETQRNKGNFPGRFSGRQFSNSRSEMNVSTLELGDSALYLCASSLGQGAYETQYFGPGTRLLVL.

A single count supports this clone. The chain joins TRBV11-3 to TRBJ2-7; D unresolved. The V end lost 0 bases, the J end lost 5 bases, and 8 bases lay between the germline ends. The CDR3 contains 13 residues. The germline V gene encodes CDR1 SGHNT and CDR2 YENEEA. In nucleotides, the CDR3 is TGTGCCAGCAGCTTAGAGACTGGGGACGAGCAGTACTTC. This encodes CASSLETGDEQYF.

The chain uses TRBV20-1 and TRBJ2-1, with 11 bases aligning to TRBD2. The germline gives CDR1 DFQATT, CDR2 SNEGSKA (reference sequence). The length of the CDR3 is 17 residues. V lost 0 bases and J lost 11; bases outside the gene matches: 15. Here the CDR3 reads CSARDPSRGVAGGQQFF. CDR3 nucleotide sequence: TGCAGTGCTAGAGATCCCTCCCGGGGGGTAGCGGGGGGGCAGCAGTTCTTC.

The chain recombines TRBV7-2 with TRBJ2-6; weak D call: TRBD2 (5 bases). The germline V gene has CDR1 SGHTA and CDR2 FQGNSA. CDR3 length equals 15 residues. V lost 5 bases and J lost 0, with 8 bases in between. This CDR3 is CASSRTASGANVLTF. The CDR3 bases are TGTGCCAGCAGCCGGACTGCCTCTGGGGCCAACGTCCTGACTTTC.

This clone was recorded many times. This sequence joins TRBV30 and TRBJ2-2; a possible D gene is TRBD1 (6 bases). Trimming cost V 3 bases and J 2 bases, with 13 bases left between them. Germline loops: CDR1 GTSNPN, CDR2 SVGIG (reference sequence). The CDR3 runs to 15 residues. CDR3: CAWRGGRRNTGELFF. For the CDR3, the DNA is TGTGCCTGGAGAGGGGGACGGCGAAACACCGGGGAGCTGTTTTTT.

The rearrangement joins TRBV15 to TRBJ1-3; maybe TRBD1 (6 bases). CDR1 is LNHNV, CDR2 YYDKDF, per germline (reference sequence). Deletions cut 0 bases from V and 6 bases from J, with 15 bases between. The CDR3 loop spans 16 amino acids. The CDR3 DNA sequence: TGTGCCACCAGCAGAGATCACTCCGGACAGACAAACACCATATATTTT. Translation: CATSRDHSGQTNTIYF.

This clone appeared many times. This chain joins TRBV5-5 and TRBJ2-4, with unresolved D. V gave up 0 bases and J gave up 2 bases, with 9 bases separating them. The CDR3 spans 15 residues. Germline CDR1 reads SGHKS; CDR2 reads YYEKEE (reference sequence). CDR3 nucleotides: TGTGCCAGCAGCTTGGATCCCCTAACCAAAAACATTCAGTACTTC. It specifies CASSLDPLTKNIQYF.

This clone was seen at least ten times. The V gene is TRBV28, the J gene TRBJ1-5; D perhaps matches TRBD1 (6 bases). The CDR3 loop spans 19 amino acids. Trimming stripped 4 bases from V and 0 bases from J, with 22 bases between. The germline gives CDR1 MDHEN, CDR2 SYDVKM. The CDR3 coding sequence is TGTGCCAGCAGTTACGAGTTCGGAAGGACAGCTTATAGCAATCAGCCCCAGCATTTT. This encodes CASSYEFGRTAYSNQPQHF.

There are many counts of this clone. The chain couples TRBV5-1 to TRBJ2-5; 9 nucleotides match TRBD2. The germline V gene encodes CDR1 SGHRS and CDR2 YFSETQ. Trimming cost V 4 bases and J 0 bases; bases outside gene matches: 7. CDR3 length equals 16 residues. The CDR3, as DNA: TGCGCCAGCAGCGCAACCGGCGGGAGGGACCAAGAGACCCAGTACTTC. It specifies CASSATGGRDQETQYF.

This chain links TRBV7-2 with TRBJ2-7; the match to TRBD2 covers 11 bases. The CDR3 runs to 14 residues. Germline CDR1 SGHTA, CDR2 FQGNSA. V shed 3 bases and J 9 bases; nucleotides not matched to a gene: 7. DNA for the CDR3: TGTGCCAGCAGCTTCCGTAGCGGGAGGGAGGGGCAGTACTTC. Encoded protein: CASSFRSGREGQYF.

This clone was picked up many times. The genes are TRBV5-6 and TRBJ2-4; possible D gene TRBD1, 6 bases. The length of the CDR3 is 16 residues. Trimming took off 4 bases at V and 1 base at J, with 15 bases between the two ends. Germline assignment: CDR1 SGHDT and CDR2 YYEEEE. CDR3: CASSLLAGEAKNIQYF. In DNA, the CDR3 is TGTGCCAGCAGCCTATTGGCAGGGGAGGCCAAAAACATTCAGTACTTC.

This clone was counted many times. V and J are TRBV5-1 and TRBJ2-3; TRBD2 matches at 12 bases. Germline V gives CDR1 SGHRS, CDR2 YFSETQ. With 2 bases clipped from V and 5 bases from J, the junction kept 6 bases outside the gene matches. The CDR3 is 16 residues long. The CDR3 DNA sequence: TGCGCCAGCAGCTTACAGACTAGCGGGAGCCGAGATACGCAGTATTTT. It codes for CASSLQTSGSRDTQYF.

The chain is built from TRBV11-1 and TRBJ1-1; D unresolved. V was cut by 1 base and J by 1 base, with 7 bases left in between. The CDR3 runs to 14 residues. CDR1 is SGHAT and CDR2 is FQDESV in the germline V gene (reference sequence). CDR3: CASSLEFGNTEAFF. The CDR3, as DNA: TGTGCCAGCAGCTTAGAGTTCGGGAACACTGAAGCTTTCTTT. The full variable domain, rest sourced from reference TRBV11-1 and TRBJ1-1, is EAEVAQSPRYKITEKSQAVAFWCDPISGHATLYWYRQILGQGPELLVQFQDESVVDDSQLPKDRFSAERLKGVDSTLKIQPAELGDSAMYLCASSLEFGNTEAFFGQGTRLTVV.

This clone was observed a few times. V is TRBV11-2 and J is TRBJ1-1; the D gene is possibly TRBD1 (5 bases). Germline V gene lookup returns CDR1 SGHAT and CDR2 FQNNGV. This CDR3 has 15 amino acids. V lost 5 bases to trimming and J lost 0 bases, with 13 bases between them. CDR3 bases: TGTGCCAGCAGCGAACAGGTAATCATGAACACTGAAGCTTTCTTT. Translating it yields CASSEQVIMNTEAFF.